This T cell receptor (beta chain) was profiled in a study of T-cell reconstitution after alpha-beta-depleted transplantation in children. General study findings and limits: Roughly two months post-transplant, alpha-beta T cells reportedly originated from several hundred graft clones that had expanded.

CDR3 length: 16 residues. Trimming took 0 bases from V and 1 from J, leaving 13 bases between them. Germline-derived CDR1 and CDR2 are SGHRS and YFSETQ. Preparation of the TCRbeta library involved a method that used unique molecular identifiers. MiXCR, applied by TCRdb to the PCR reads, yields one record per CDR3 protein. The table has about 110,000 distinct CDR3 sequences, 5% to 8% seen once; the top ten hold 20% to 25%. This clonotype has more than one count but fewer than ten. Antigen unknown. The source material was PBMCs, mostly from graft donor cells, sampled 360 days after TCRalphabeta/CD19-depleted stem cell transplant. The TCR was taken from a male patient between 2 and 10 years old who had a stem cell transplant for acute lymphoblastic leukemia, so the T cells may come from the graft donor. J is TRBJ1-1 and V is TRBV5-1; D is unclear. CDR3 region: CASSLAVLTRNTEAFF. The CDR3 nucleotides are TGCGCCAGCAGCTTGGCCGTACTAACGAGGAACACTGAAGCTTTCTTT. Full variable domain (outside the CDR3, taken from reference TRBV5-1 and TRBJ1-1): KAGVTQTPRYLIKTRGQQVTLSCSPISGHRSVSWYQQTPGQGLQFLFEYFSETQRNKGNFPGRFSGRQFSNSRSEMNVSTLELGDSALYLCASSLAVLTRNTEAFFGQGTRLTVV.